The clone carrying this T cell receptor (beta chain) was recorded once. Its antigen is still unknown. This record comes from a study of a mutant IDH1 vaccine in newly diagnosed glioma. General study points: Across multiple MHC alleles, 85% to 95% of patients had vaccine-induced responses.

Time point denoted: week 11, during vaccination. Every vaccination contained 300 ug of the mutant IDH1 20-mer peptide and was paired with topical imiquimod. This CDR3 is built from 15 residues. The ends were cut back, 5 bases at V and 0 bases at J, with 11 bases in the middle. Looked up from germline, CDR1 is SEHNR and CDR2 is FQNEAQ (reference sequence). The table came from immunoSEQ multiplex PCR; TCRdb's copy has only in-frame clones and leaves some out. The data show about 24,000 clones, roughly 85% seen once. The sequence was collected from a man aged 35-49 years with glioma. The chain couples TRBV7-9 to TRBJ2-1; perhaps TRBD2 as D (5 bases). The material sequenced was PBMCs, taken from a glioma patient whose treatment included an IDH1 peptide vaccine. The CDR3 sequence is CASSPDFSSYNEQFF. In nucleotides, the CDR3 is TGTGCCAGCAGCCCGGACTTCAGCTCCTACAATGAGCAGTTCTTC.